A selection of T cell receptor beta chains follows, all from one sample in a study of cytomegalovirus exposure and HLA in healthy donors. Clones were read by immunoSEQ multiplex PCR, and TCRdb kept only the in-frame ones, dropping some. The table has about 130,000 clones, approximately 81% seen once. The sample consisted of PBMCs. These receptors were taken from a man younger than 30 in good health and CMV-seropositive. The CDR3 runs from the conserved cysteine through the conserved F or W. The D gene is left open where the match is weak. Expanded clones get a size class; other rows say once, few or many, or leave the size out.

TRBJ1-1 - TRBV12-5 13 TRBD1 CASGFTGGTEAFF TGTGCTAGTGGTTTCACAGGGGGCACTGAAGCTTTCTTT
TRBJ2-3 - TRBV6-5 15 TRBD2 CASKSSGGVSDTQYF TGTGCCAGCAAGTCTAGCGGGGGTGTCTCAGATACGCAGTATTTT
TRBJ1-5 - TRBV7-2 13 - CASSLNIREPQHF TGTGCCAGCAGCTTAAACATCCGGGAGCCCCAGCATTTT
TRBJ2-3 once TRBV7-2 13 - CASSLVGSDTQYF TGTGCCAGCAGCTTAGTCGGTTCAGATACGCAGTATTTT
TRBJ1-2 - TRBV6-4 15 TRBD1 CASAGDRLKFYGYTF TGTGCCAGCGCGGGGGACAGGTTAAAATTCTATGGCTACACCTTC
TRBJ2-7 - TRBV6-1 14 TRBD1 CASIKTGSSYEQYF TGTGCCAGCATCAAGACAGGGAGCTCCTACGAGCAGTACTTC
TRBJ2-5 - TRBV14 16 TRBD1 CASSLWTGLSQETQYF TGTGCCAGCAGCCTCTGGACAGGTCTGAGTCAAGAGACCCAGTACTTC
TRBJ2-3 once TRBV7-2 17 TRBD1 CASSLGGTGSSTDTQYF TGTGCCAGCAGCTTAGGAGGGACAGGATCTAGCACAGATACGCAGTATTTT
TRBJ2-1 few TRBV7-2 17 TRBD1 CASSLAGGPSSYNEQFF TGTGCCAGCAGCTTAGCAGGGGGCCCGAGCTCCTACAATGAGCAGTTCTTC
TRBJ1-2 - TRBV19 13 - CASSITVKDGYTF TGTGCCAGTAGTATAACAGTGAAGGATGGCTACACCTTC
TRBJ2-5 - TRBV9 14 - CASSVEGVGETQYF TGTGCCAGCAGCGTAGAGGGGGTGGGTGAGACCCAGTACTTC
TRBJ2-7 - TRBV4-1 15 TRBD2 CASSQPGTSGYEQYF TGCGCCAGCAGCCAACCTGGGACTAGCGGGTACGAGCAGTACTTC
TRBJ1-4 - TRBV19 14 - CASSIRGNNEKLFF TGTGCCAGTAGTATTCGAGGGAACAATGAAAAACTGTTTTTT
TRBJ2-5 - TRBV11-2 12 - CATGVVQETQYF TGTGCCACCGGGGTAGTACAAGAGACCCAGTACTTC
TRBJ2-5 few TRBV15 19 - CATSRDYVGSVGGQETQYF TGTGCCACCAGCAGAGATTATGTTGGTAGTGTAGGGGGACAAGAGACCCAGTACTTC
TRBJ2-1 - TRBV15 18 TRBD2 CATSRDGVAGGRDNEQFF TGTGCCACCAGCAGAGATGGGGTAGCGGGAGGGAGAGACAATGAGCAGTTCTTC
TRBJ2-7 - TRBV4-1 15 TRBD2 CASSQGLAGGYEQYF TGCGCCAGCAGCCAAGGCCTAGCGGGAGGGTACGAGCAGTACTTC
TRBJ2-7 few TRBV10-3 15 TRBD2 CAIKLDVTSKNEQYF TGTGCCATCAAGCTGGACGTGACTAGCAAGAACGAGCAGTACTTC
TRBJ2-5 - TRBV7-6 14 TRBD2 CASRGLAGPETQYF TGTGCCAGCAGGGGACTAGCGGGGCCGGAGACCCAGTACTTC
TRBJ1-1 - TRBV18 13 - CASSQYRVTEAFF TGTGCCAGTTCCCAATACAGGGTCACTGAAGCTTTCTTT
TRBJ2-3 - TRBV2 14 TRBD2 CASRVAGGTDTQYF TGTGCCAGCAGGGTAGCGGGGGGCACAGATACGCAGTATTTT
TRBJ1-5 - TRBV4-2 21 - CASSQDVRLDRQTHSNQPQHF TGTGCCAGCAGCCAAGATGTAAGATTGGACAGACAAACCCATAGCAATCAGCCCCAGCATTTT
TRBJ2-5 - TRBV7-9 16 TRBD2 CASSWTSGEDQETQYF TGTGCCAGCAGCTGGACTAGCGGAGAAGACCAAGAGACCCAGTACTTC
TRBJ2-7 - TRBV5-1 15 - CASSLAAGKNYEQYF TGCGCCAGCAGCTTGGCGGCGGGTAAGAACTACGAGCAGTACTTC
TRBJ2-2 - TRBV6-5 16 - CASSSLTRVDTGELFF TGTGCCAGCAGTTCCCTAACCAGGGTGGACACCGGGGAGCTGTTTTTT
TRBJ1-1 - TRBV6-1 16 - CASSEVVPGEGTEAFF TGTGCCAGCAGTGAGGTCGTACCAGGGGAAGGGACTGAAGCTTTCTTT
TRBJ1-3 - TRBV6-1 16 - CASSVGQFGSGNTIYF TGTGCCAGCAGTGTCGGACAGTTTGGCTCTGGAAACACCATATATTTT
TRBJ2-5 - TRBV5-4 16 TRBD2 CASSLDLAGFGETQYF TGTGCCAGCAGCTTGGACTTAGCGGGGTTTGGAGAGACCCAGTACTTC
TRBJ2-3 - TRBV4-3 15 - CASSQDIAARDTQYF TGCGCCAGCAGCCAAGATATAGCGGCGAGGGATACGCAGTATTTT
TRBJ1-4 - TRBV14 16 - CASSPQDTATNEKLFF TGTGCCAGCAGCCCACAGGATACGGCAACTAATGAAAAACTGTTTTTT
TRBJ2-1 - TRBV7-8 22 - CASSLAELTGLWITSHGNEQFF TGTGCCAGCAGCTTAGCGGAACTGACAGGTCTTTGGATCACCTCCCATGGGAATGAGCAGTTCTTC
TRBJ2-1 - TRBV27 15 TRBD1 CASTMGQGAYNEQFF TGTGCCAGCACTATGGGACAGGGGGCCTACAATGAGCAGTTCTTC
TRBJ2-7 - TRBV19 14 - CASSMGGQLYEQYF TGTGCCAGTAGTATGGGGGGACAGTTGTACGAGCAGTACTTC
TRBJ2-7 - TRBV7-2 14 TRBD2 CASSPTAGINEQYF TGTGCCAGCAGCCCAACAGCGGGAATAAACGAGCAGTACTTC
TRBJ2-3 - TRBV29-1 16 - CSVEDWGPGHTDTQYF TGCAGCGTTGAAGATTGGGGACCGGGACACACAGATACGCAGTATTTT
TRBJ2-5 - TRBV11-3 13 - CASSSGIQETQYF TGTGCCAGCAGTTCCGGGATACAAGAGACCCAGTACTTC
TRBJ2-1 - TRBV2 13 - CASSRVSNNEQFF TGTGCCAGCAGTCGAGTATCAAACAATGAGCAGTTCTTC
TRBJ1-4 few TRBV4-1 15 - CASSQGGQGIEKLFF TGCGCCAGCAGCCAAGGAGGCCAGGGCATCGAAAAACTGTTTTTT